This TCR beta chain came from a study of shared clonotypes between healthy human individuals (dated by TCRdb to the early 2020s). At the level of the whole study: The cohort comprised two women and a few men aged 18 to 49 years. For each donor, CD4 naive and CD4 memory were each run on three plates, CD8 naive on two plates, and CD8 memory on one plate. Blood TCR repertoires of five healthy adults were deeply sequenced to estimate repertoire size and the extent of clonotype sharing between individuals. To increase sequencing depth and limit assay-specific biases, TCR repertoire library preparation and sequencing were carried out by different laboratories using diverse techniques. Leukapheresis yielded between about 0.9 and 8.9 billion PBMCs per donor.

Clipping removes 0 bases from V and 3 bases from J, with 2 as the unmatched junction base count. From the cysteine through the phenylalanine, the CDR3 covers 14 amino acids. CDR3 DNA only is kept here, 42 bases in frame from base 1. Taken from the germline V gene (reference sequence), the CDR1 and CDR2 loops are SGHKS and YYEKEE. Results the study describes overall, beyond this receptor: Sampling was restricted to blood, and TCR repertoires in tissue are likely to differ from TCR repertoires in blood. When several donors were compared, the shared fraction of clonotypes was 5% to 6.5% for naive CD4, around 4% for naive CD8, 2.3% for memory CD4, and 0.4% for memory CD8. Estimated clonotype richness was generally larger for naive than for memory subsets. Based on pairwise subsampling, the degree of clonotype sharing among donors was expected to be affected by sequencing depth. The genetic and exposure-history diversity represented was limited by the small number of donors. Clonotypes shared by all four sorted-subset donors showed higher generation probabilities than non-shared clonotypes. Even with the large sequencing depth, rarefaction of the sorted-subset datasets indicated that sequencing was incomplete.

Remarks on this clone: Its cognate antigen has yet to be identified. Base qualities are not provided; no much larger clone lies one nucleotide away. Other DNA sequences in this sample translate to the same CDR3.

TCR CDR3 regions were amplified from genomic DNA by multiplex PCR using the deep immunoSEQ assay. Genomic DNA extracted from each cell subset was distributed evenly over all wells of several immunoSEQ 96-well plates, and each plate served as one replicate. Each replicate PCR for sorted subsets received approximately 200 ng genomic DNA, equal to about 30,000 T cell genomes. Purified libraries were quantified with a Qubit 3.0 fluorometer, sized on a Bioanalyzer 2100, and re-quantified with the KAPA Library Quantification kit. Every immunoSEQ 96-well plate was sequenced on a separate single-read 150-cycle Illumina NextSeq 550 flow cell. The original methods were these. The immunoSEQ output contained only junctional sequences without quality scores, so filtering could not match that applied to full-length reads. Sequences were annotated with PyIR, a Python wrapper for IgBLAST v1.9, and V/J genes and CDR3 were assigned using IMGT germline references. Reads with weak V/J assignments (E-value above 1e-6), missing CDR3, stop codons, out-of-frame junctions, or ambiguous translated residues were removed. V3J clonotypes were defined by identical inferred V gene, J gene, and CDR3 amino acid sequence. To compute the percentage overlap between repertoires, the number of shared unique clonotypes was divided by the size of the smaller repertoire. Richness of each repertoire was evaluated using RTK rarefaction, the Chao1 estimator, and Recon v2.1 estimates of unobserved clonotypes. For all TCRbeta clonotypes obtained by the gDNA method from a handful of donors, generation probabilities were computed with OLGA. TCRdb holds this immuneACCESS table with in-frame rearrangements only. Some clones are missing; in checked studies, unresolved V genes explain under half, and the rest has no known cause. That table furnishes V, J and clone size, whereas the DNA furnished D and trimming. The sample includes about 2 million clones, with just under 95% observed a single time. The ten largest account for approximately 1.2% of the sample.

CD8 naive samples were CD45RO-negative cells positively selected for CCR7, giving a CD45RA+CCR7+ population that excluded TemRA cells. Donors were healthy HIV-negative adults with no recently reported acute infections or vaccinations. Every donor was a Caucasian adult residing in Nashville, Tennessee, USA. After blood collection by leukapheresis, PBMCs were isolated using Ficoll-Histopaque density gradient centrifugation and then cryopreserved in the vapor phase of liquid nitrogen. Analytical flow cytometry was used to check the purity and quantity of each magnetically sorted T cell population. Genomic DNA was isolated from each sorted fraction and quantified by UV absorbance on a Nanodrop 2000c.

The TCR originated in a man younger than 30 in good health. Material for sequencing was naive CD8+ T cells sorted from blood. What this sample's cell subset or site label stands for: CD45RA+CCR7+. This receptor chain uses TRBV5-5 and TRBJ2-7; TRBD2 aligns with 8 central bases. The DNA sequence is as follows: TGTGCCAGCAGCTTGGCAGCGGGGGACTACGAGCAGTACTTC. This translates into CASSLAAGDYEQYF.